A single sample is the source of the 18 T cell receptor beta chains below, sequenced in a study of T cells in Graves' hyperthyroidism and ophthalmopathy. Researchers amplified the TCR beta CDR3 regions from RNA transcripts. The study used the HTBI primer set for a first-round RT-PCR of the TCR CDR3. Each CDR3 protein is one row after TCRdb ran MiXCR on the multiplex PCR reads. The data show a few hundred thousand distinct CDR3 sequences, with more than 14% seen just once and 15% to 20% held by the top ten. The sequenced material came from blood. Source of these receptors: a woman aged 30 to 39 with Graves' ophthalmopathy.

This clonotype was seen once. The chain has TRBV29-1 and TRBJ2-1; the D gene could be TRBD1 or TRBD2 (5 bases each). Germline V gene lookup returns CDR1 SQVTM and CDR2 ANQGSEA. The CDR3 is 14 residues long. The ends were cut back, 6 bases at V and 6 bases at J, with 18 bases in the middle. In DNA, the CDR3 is TGCAGCGTGGGGACCCAGCTTTCGGGCAATGAGCAGTTCTTC. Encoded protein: CSVGTQLSGNEQFF.

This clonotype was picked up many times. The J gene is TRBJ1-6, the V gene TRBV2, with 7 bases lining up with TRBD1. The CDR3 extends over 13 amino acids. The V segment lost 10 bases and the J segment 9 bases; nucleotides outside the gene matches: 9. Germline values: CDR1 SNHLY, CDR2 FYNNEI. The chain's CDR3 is CATTGTEASPLHF. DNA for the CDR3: TGTGCCACGACCGGGACAGAGGCTTCACCCCTCCACTTT.

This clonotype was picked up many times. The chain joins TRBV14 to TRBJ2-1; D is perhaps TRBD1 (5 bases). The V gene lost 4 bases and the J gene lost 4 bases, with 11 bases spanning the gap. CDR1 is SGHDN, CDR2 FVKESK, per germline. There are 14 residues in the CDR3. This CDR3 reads CASSLLQGYNEQFF. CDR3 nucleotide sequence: TGTGCCAGCAGCCTGCTGCAGGGTTACAATGAGCAGTTCTTC.

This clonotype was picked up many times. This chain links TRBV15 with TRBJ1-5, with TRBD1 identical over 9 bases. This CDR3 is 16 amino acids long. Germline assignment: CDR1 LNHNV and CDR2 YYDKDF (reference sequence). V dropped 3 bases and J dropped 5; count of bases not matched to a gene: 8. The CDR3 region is CATSRAGQGPYQPQHF. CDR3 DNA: TGTGCCACCAGCAGGGCGGGACAGGGCCCCTATCAGCCCCAGCATTTT.

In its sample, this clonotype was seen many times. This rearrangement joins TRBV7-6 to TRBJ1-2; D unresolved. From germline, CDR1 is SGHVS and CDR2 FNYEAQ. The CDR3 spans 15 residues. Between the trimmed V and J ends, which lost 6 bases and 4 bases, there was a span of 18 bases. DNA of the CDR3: TGTGCCAGCAGTTTAACGGGTCAGACGGGCTATGGCTACACCTTC. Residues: CASSLTGQTGYGYTF.

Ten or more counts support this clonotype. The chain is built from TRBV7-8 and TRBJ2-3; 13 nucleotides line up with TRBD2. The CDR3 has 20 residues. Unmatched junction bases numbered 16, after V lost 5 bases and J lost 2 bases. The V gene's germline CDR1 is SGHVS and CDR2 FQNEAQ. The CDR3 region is CASSTGLAGAGRAPTDTQYF. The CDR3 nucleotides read TGTGCCAGCAGCACCGGACTAGCGGGGGCCGGGAGGGCCCCCACAGATACGCAGTATTTT.

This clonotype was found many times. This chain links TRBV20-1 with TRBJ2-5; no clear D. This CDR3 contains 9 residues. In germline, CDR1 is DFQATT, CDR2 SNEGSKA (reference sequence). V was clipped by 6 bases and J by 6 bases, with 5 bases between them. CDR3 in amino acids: CSALQTQYF. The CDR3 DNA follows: TGCAGTGCACTCCAGACCCAGTACTTC.

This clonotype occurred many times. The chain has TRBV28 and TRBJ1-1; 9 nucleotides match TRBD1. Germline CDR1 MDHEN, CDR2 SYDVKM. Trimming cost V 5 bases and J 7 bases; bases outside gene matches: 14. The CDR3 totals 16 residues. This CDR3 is CASSPRWDRVRSEAFF. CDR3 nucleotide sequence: TGTGCCAGCAGTCCGCGTTGGGACAGGGTGAGGAGTGAAGCTTTCTTT.

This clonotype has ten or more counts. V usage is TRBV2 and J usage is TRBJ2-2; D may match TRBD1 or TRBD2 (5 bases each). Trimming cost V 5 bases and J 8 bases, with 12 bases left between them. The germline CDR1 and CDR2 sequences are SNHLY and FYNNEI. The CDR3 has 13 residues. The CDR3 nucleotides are TGTGCCAGCAGTCGGCCGGGGACGGGGGAGCTGTTTTTT. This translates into CASSRPGTGELFF.

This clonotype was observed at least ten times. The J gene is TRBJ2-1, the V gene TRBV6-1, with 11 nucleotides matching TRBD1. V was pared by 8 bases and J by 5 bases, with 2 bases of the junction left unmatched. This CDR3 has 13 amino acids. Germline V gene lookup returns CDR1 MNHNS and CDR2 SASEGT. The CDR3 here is CASGQGANNEQFF. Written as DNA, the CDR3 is TGTGCCAGCGGACAGGGGGCCAACAATGAGCAGTTCTTC.

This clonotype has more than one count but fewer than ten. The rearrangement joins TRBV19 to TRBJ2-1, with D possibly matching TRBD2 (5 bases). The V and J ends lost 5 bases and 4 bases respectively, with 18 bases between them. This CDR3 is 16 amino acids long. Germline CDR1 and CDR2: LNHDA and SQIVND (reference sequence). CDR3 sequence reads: CASSLYRASWYNEQFF. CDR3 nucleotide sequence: TGTGCCAGTAGTTTATATAGGGCTAGCTGGTACAATGAGCAGTTCTTC.

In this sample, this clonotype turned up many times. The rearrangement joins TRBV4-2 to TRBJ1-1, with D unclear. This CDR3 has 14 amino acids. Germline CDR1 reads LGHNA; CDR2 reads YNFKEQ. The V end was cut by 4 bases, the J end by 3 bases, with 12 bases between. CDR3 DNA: TGTGCCAGCAGCCTTCTCCTACGAGACACTGAAGCTTTCTTT. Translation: CASSLLLRDTEAFF.

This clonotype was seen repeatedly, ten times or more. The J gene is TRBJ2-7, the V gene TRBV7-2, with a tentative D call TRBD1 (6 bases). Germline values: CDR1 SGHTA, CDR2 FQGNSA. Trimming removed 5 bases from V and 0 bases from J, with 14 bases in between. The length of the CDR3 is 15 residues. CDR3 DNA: TGTGCCAGCAGCACCCAAACAGGGCTCTCCTACGAGCAGTACTTC. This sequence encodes CASSTQTGLSYEQYF.

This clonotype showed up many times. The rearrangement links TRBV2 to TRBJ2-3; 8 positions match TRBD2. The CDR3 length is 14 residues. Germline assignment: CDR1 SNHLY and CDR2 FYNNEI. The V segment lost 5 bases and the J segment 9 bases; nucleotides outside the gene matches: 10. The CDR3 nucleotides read TGTGCCAGCAGTATAGCGGGACACGTGGCGACGCAGTATTTT. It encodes CASSIAGHVATQYF. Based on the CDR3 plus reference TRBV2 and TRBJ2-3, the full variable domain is EPEVTQTPSHQVTQMGQEVILRCVPISNHLYFYWYRQILGQKVEFLVSFYNNEISEKSEIFDDQFSVERPDGSNFTLKIRSTKLEDSAMYFCASSIAGHVATQYFGPGTRLTVL.

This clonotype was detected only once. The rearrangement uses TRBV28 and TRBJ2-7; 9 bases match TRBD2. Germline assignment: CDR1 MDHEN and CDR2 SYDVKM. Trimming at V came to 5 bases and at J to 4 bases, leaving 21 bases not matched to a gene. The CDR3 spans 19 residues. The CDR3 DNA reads TGTGCCAGCAGTCCCCATGGGTTGGGGGGGGGGCGGGGGGGTTACGAGCAGTACTTC. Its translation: CASSPHGLGGGRGGYEQYF.

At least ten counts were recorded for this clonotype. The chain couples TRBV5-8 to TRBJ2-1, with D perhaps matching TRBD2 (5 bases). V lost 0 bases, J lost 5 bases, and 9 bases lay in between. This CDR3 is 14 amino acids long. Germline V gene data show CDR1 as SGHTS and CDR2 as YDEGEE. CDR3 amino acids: CASSLGLAHNEQFF. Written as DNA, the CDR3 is TGTGCCAGCAGCTTGGGGCTAGCCCACAATGAGCAGTTCTTC. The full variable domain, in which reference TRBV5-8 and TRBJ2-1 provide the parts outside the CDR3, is EAGVTQSPTHLIKTRGQQATLRCSPISGHTSVYWYQQALGLGLQFLLWYDEGEERNRGNFPPRFSGRQFPNYSSELNVNALELEDSALYLCASSLGLAHNEQFFGPGTRLTVL.

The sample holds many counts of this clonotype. This CDR3 reads CASSEQGNTNQPQHF. The CDR3, as DNA: TGTGCCAGCAGTGAACAGGGGAATACCAATCAGCCCCAGCATTTT. J is TRBJ1-5 and V is TRBV6-1; tentatively, D is TRBD1 (6 bases). The V gene lost 2 bases and the J gene lost 3 bases, with 11 bases spanning the gap. Looked up from germline, CDR1 is MNHNS and CDR2 is SASEGT. This CDR3 region has 15 residues.

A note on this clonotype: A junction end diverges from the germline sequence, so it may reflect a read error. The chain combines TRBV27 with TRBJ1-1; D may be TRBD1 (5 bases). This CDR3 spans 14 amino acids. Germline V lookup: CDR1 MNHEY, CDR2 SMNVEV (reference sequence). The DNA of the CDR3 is TGTGCCAGCAGTTCTACCAAGGGGAACACTGAAGCTTCCTTT. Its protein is CASSSTKGNTEASF.